Ten or more counts support the clone carrying this TCR beta chain. These data belong to a study of T cells in Graves' hyperthyroidism and ophthalmopathy. The CDR3 is 13 residues long. Germline V gene sequence: CDR1 SEHNR, CDR2 FQNEAQ (reference sequence). V was trimmed by 4 bases and J by 2 bases, leaving 7 bases between them. From RNA transcripts, TCR beta CDR3 regions were amplified. During a first-round RT-PCR of the TCR CDR3, the HTBI primer set was used. TCRdb re-analysed the multiplex PCR reads in MiXCR, keeping a single row per CDR3 protein. The sample consists of over 350,000 distinct CDR3 sequences, approximately 17% of them appearing once.

The chain couples TRBV7-9 to TRBJ2-3; D is ambiguous. The origin of this receptor is a man aged 18-30 years with Graves' ophthalmopathy. The sequencing sample was made of blood. The CDR3 sequence: CASSSRFTDTQYF. The CDR3 DNA follows: TGTGCCAGCAGCTCCAGATTCACAGATACGCAGTATTTT.